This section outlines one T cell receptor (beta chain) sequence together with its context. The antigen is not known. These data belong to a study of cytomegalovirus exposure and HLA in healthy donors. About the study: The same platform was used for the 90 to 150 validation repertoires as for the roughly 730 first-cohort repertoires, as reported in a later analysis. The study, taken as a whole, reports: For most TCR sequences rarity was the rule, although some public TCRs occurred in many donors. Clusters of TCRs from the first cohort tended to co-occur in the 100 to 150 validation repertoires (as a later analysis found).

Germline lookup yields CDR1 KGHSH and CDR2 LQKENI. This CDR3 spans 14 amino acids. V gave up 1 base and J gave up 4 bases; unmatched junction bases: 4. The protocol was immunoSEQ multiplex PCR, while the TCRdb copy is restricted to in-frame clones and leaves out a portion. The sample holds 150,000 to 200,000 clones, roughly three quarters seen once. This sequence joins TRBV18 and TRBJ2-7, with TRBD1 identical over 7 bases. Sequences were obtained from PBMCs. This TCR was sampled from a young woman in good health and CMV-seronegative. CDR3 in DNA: TGTGCCAGCTCACCACGACAGGGCCCATACGAGCAGTACTTC. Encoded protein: CASSPRQGPYEQYF.